The clone carrying this T cell receptor (beta chain) was recorded once. The antigen is unknown. Libraries were prepared by immunoSEQ multiplex PCR; TCRdb keeps only in-frame clonotypes and omits some of them. The sample lists about 56,000 clones, around 85% seen once, with approximately 15% in the top ten. The sample is drawn from a study of T cell responses to AZD1222 COVID-19 vaccine. Study-wide points: The peak T cell response came first, and repertoires were sampled only after it.

V was cut by 2 bases and J by 7 bases, with 8 bases left in between. The CDR3 consists of 13 residues. CDR1 is MNHEY, CDR2 SVGAGI, per germline. The sample was peripheral blood, taken on day 0 of AZD1222 vaccination. This clonotype was obtained from an adult in good health. The chain joins TRBV6-5 to TRBJ2-2; perhaps TRBD2 as D (6 bases). Written as DNA, the CDR3 is TGTGCCAGCAGTTACCTGGGACTCGGGGAGCTGTTTTTT. It is translated as CASSYLGLGELFF.